The entry below describes one T cell receptor (beta chain). Its antigen is not known. Treatment here: roughly 10-day PBMC culture with coronavirus spike peptide pools or control peptides (ViraFEST assay). Recorded positive PCR dates fall between March and December 2020, preceding US Alpha, Beta and Delta variants. This specimen comes from a study of vaccination and CD4 T cells after COVID-19. Turning to the study itself: Following dose two, a median approximately 65 days (range 14 to 241) passed before post-vaccine samples were taken. Overlapping spike pools from SARS-CoV-2 and HCoV-NL63, HCoV-OC43 and HCoV-229E served as culture stimuli. Broader study findings: Reactive clonotype counts went from median about 20 after infection to 38 after vaccination, nonsignificantly.

Sequenced with the Oncomine TCR Beta short-read assay was DNA taken from cultured CD4+ T cells. TCRdb itself ran the PCR reads through MiXCR, one entry per CDR3 protein. This table has over 8,500 distinct CDR3 sequences, around 63% appearing once. This CDR3 contains 13 residues. Trimming took 7 bases from V and 6 from J, leaving 15 bases between them. Germline CDR1 SGHTA, CDR2 FQGNSA. This clonotype originated in a human donor who had recovered from COVID-19. The chain links TRBV7-2 to TRBJ1-2, with D unresolved. Sequenced: CD4+ T cells from blood, cultured in vitro. The CDR3: CASTITSLHGYTF. For the CDR3, the DNA is TGTGCCAGCACCATCACCTCCCTACATGGCTACACCTTC.